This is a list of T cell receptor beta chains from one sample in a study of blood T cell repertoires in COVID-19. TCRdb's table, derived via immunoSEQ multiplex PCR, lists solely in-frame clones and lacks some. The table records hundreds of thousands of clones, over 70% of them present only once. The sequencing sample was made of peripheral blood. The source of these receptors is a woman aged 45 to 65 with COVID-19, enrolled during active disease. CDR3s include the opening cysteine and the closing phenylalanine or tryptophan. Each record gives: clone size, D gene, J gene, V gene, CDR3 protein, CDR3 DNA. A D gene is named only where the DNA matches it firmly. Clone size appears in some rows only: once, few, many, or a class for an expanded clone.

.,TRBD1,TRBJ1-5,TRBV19,CASSPLHQGAHQPQHF,TGTGCCAGTAGTCCACTACACCAGGGGGCGCATCAGCCCCAGCATTTT
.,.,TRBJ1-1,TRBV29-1,CSVADRYYTEAFF,TGCAGCGTTGCGGACAGATACTACACTGAAGCTTTCTTT
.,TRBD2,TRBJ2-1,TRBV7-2,CASSVAGTSGRAYNEQFF,TGTGCCAGCAGCGTCGCCGGGACTAGCGGGAGGGCCTACAATGAGCAGTTCTTC
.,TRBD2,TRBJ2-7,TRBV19,CASSRTSGYEQYF,TGTGCCAGTAGTAGAACTAGCGGCTACGAGCAGTACTTC
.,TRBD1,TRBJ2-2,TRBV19,CASSIGQGTGELFF,TGTGCCAGTAGTATCGGACAGGGCACCGGGGAGCTGTTTTTT
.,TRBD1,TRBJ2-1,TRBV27,CASSSAPGQGANMGEQFF,TGTGCCAGCAGTTCCGCCCCGGGACAGGGGGCTAATATGGGTGAGCAGTTCTTC
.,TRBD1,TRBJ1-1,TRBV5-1,CASRFTGGGNTEAFF,TGCGCCAGCAGGTTCACAGGGGGCGGGAACACTGAAGCTTTCTTT
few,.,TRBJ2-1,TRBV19,CATMVRFSADNEQFF,TGTGCCACTATGGTTCGTTTTAGCGCCGACAATGAGCAGTTCTTC
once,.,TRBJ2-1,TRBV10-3,CAISALGGAGVNEQFF,TGTGCCATCAGTGCCCTAGGGGGTGCGGGAGTCAATGAGCAGTTCTTC
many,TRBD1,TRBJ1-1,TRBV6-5,CASSYDRDMNTEAFF,TGTGCCAGCAGTTACGACAGGGACATGAACACTGAAGCTTTCTTT
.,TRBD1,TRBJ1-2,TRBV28,CASTMTGDGYTF,TGTGCCAGCACGATGACAGGGGATGGCTACACCTTC
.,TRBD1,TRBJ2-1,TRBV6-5,CASSYQTGVRNEQFF,TGTGCCAGCAGTTACCAAACAGGGGTGAGGAATGAGCAGTTCTTC
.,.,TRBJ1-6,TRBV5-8,CASSFFNSPLHF,TGTGCCAGCAGCTTCTTCAATTCACCCCTCCACTTT
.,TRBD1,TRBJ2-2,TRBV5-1,CASSSRQGARFTGELFF,TGCGCCAGCAGCTCCAGACAGGGGGCGCGTTTCACCGGGGAGCTGTTTTTT
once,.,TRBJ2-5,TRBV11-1,CASSLSPGLETQYF,TGTGCCAGCAGCTTAAGTCCAGGGCTAGAGACCCAGTACTTC
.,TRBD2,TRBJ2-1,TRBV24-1,CATSFGTGTMGNEQFF,TGTGCCACCAGTTTCGGGACTGGGACTATGGGCAATGAGCAGTTCTTC
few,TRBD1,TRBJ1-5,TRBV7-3,CASSPDRGQPQHF,TGTGCCAGCAGCCCGGACAGGGGGCAGCCCCAGCATTTT
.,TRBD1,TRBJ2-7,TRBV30,CAWHHRGTGVYEQYF,TGTGCCTGGCACCACCGGGGGACAGGGGTCTACGAGCAGTACTTC
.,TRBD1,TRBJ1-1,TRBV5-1,CASSLGDRELEMNTEAFF,TGCGCCAGCAGCTTAGGGGACAGGGAGTTGGAAATGAACACTGAAGCTTTCTTT
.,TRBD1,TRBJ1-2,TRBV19,CASSSPGQGVNYGYTF,TGTGCCAGTAGTTCGCCGGGACAGGGGGTTAACTATGGCTACACCTTC
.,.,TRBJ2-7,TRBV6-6,CASRFSGASYEQYF,TGTGCCAGCAGATTCTCTGGGGCCTCCTACGAGCAGTACTTC
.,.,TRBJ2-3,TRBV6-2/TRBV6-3,CASSLGANGDTQYF,TGTGCCAGCAGTTTGGGGGCGAACGGAGATACGCAGTATTTT
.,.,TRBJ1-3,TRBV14,CASSLAPFLSSGNTIYF,TGTGCCAGCAGCCTAGCTCCATTCCTAAGCTCTGGAAACACCATATATTTT
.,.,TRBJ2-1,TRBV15,CATSRDPWRGSVSYNEQFF,TGTGCCACCAGCAGAGATCCCTGGCGGGGTAGTGTCTCCTACAATGAGCAGTTCTTC
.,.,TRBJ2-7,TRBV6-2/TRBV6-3,CASSRASYEQYF,TGTGCCAGCAGCCGGGCCTCCTACGAGCAGTACTTC
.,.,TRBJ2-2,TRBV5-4,CASSVFTGELFF,TGTGCCAGCAGCGTATTCACCGGGGAGCTGTTTTTT
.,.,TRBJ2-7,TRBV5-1,CASSLAMGDPMDEQYF,TGCGCCAGCAGCTTGGCCATGGGCGATCCTATGGACGAGCAGTACTTC
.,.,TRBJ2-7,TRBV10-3,CAISESQGAGEQYF,TGTGCCATCAGTGAGTCGCAAGGGGCTGGCGAGCAGTACTTC
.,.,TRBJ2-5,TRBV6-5,CASSFGRRGRETQYF,TGTGCCAGCAGTTTCGGGCGGCGAGGGCGGGAGACCCAGTACTTC
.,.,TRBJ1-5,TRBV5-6,CASSFTAGKSNQPQHF,TGTGCCAGCAGCTTTACGGCAGGGAAAAGCAATCAGCCCCAGCATTTT
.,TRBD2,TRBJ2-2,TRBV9,CASSVVGGKDPGELFF,TGTGCCAGCAGCGTAGTGGGGGGGAAAGATCCCGGGGAGCTGTTTTTT
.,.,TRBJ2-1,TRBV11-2,CASSSPLTGLYNEQFF,TGTGCCAGCAGCTCACCTCTCACGGGACTGTACAATGAGCAGTTCTTC
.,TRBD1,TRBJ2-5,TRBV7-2,CASSSGQQNQETQYF,TGTGCCAGCAGTTCGGGACAGCAAAACCAAGAGACCCAGTACTTC
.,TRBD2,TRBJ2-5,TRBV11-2,CASSLVPSLAGGPGETQYF,TGTGCCAGCAGCTTAGTCCCGAGCCTAGCGGGAGGGCCGGGGGAGACCCAGTACTTC
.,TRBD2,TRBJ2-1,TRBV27,CASSSGTSGIKYNEQFF,TGTGCCAGCAGCTCCGGGACTAGCGGGATAAAATACAATGAGCAGTTCTTC
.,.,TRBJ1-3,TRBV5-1,CASSPFTRVNSGNTIYF,TGCGCCAGCAGCCCCTTCACCAGGGTAAACTCTGGAAACACCATATATTTT
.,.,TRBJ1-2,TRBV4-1,CASSQENPVRGGYTF,TGCGCCAGCAGCCAAGAAAATCCCGTTAGAGGTGGCTACACCTTC
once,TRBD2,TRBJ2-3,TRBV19,CATAPETIAGVADTQYF,TGTGCCACCGCCCCGGAAACCATAGCGGGAGTAGCAGATACGCAGTATTTT
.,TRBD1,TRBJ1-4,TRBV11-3,CASSSRDSKIEKLFF,TGTGCCAGCAGCTCCCGGGACAGTAAAATTGAAAAACTGTTTTTT
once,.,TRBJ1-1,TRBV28,CASSLVGNTEAFF,TGTGCCAGCAGTTTGGTCGGGAACACTGAAGCTTTCTTT
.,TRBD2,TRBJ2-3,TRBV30,CAWTLAGVLDTQYF,TGTGCCTGGACCCTAGCGGGAGTTTTAGATACGCAGTATTTT
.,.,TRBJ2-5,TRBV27,CASSLYSGQETQYF,TGTGCCAGCAGTTTATACTCGGGCCAAGAGACCCAGTACTTC
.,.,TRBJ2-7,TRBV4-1,CASSLAVTYEQYF,TGCGCCAGCAGCCTAGCGGTGACCTACGAGCAGTACTTC
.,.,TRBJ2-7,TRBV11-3,CASSLDRNGGEYEQYF,TGTGCCAGCAGCTTAGATCGAAACGGGGGAGAATACGAGCAGTACTTC
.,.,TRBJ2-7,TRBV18,CASSPNGYEQYF,TGTGCCAGCTCACCAAACGGCTACGAGCAGTACTTC
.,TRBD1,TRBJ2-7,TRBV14,CASSQPRGFHYEQYF,TGTGCCAGCAGCCAACCCAGGGGGTTCCATTACGAGCAGTACTTC
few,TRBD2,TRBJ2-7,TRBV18,CASSPRQAGGPYEQYF,TGTGCCAGCTCACCCCGGCAAGCGGGAGGACCCTACGAGCAGTACTTC
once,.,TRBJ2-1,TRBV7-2,CASSFGGGDNEQFF,TGTGCCAGCAGCTTCGGAGGGGGGGACAATGAGCAGTTCTTC
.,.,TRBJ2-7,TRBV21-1,CASSNSGGSGEQYF,TGTGCCAGCAGCAATTCTGGCGGGAGTGGCGAGCAGTACTTC